The 31 T cell receptor beta chains in this list originate from one sample, sequenced in a study of neurological immune-mediated disorders. From the 5' RACE reads, TCRdb called clonotypes with MiXCR, one entry per CDR3 protein. This table has around 13,000 distinct CDR3 sequences, 8.5% to 12% appearing once. The sample consisted of PBMCs. Every receptor here comes from a woman between 35 and 50 years old in good health.

This clonotype was observed many times. J is TRBJ1-1 and V is TRBV7-9; perhaps TRBD1 as D (5 bases). Per the germline V gene, CDR1 is SEHNR and CDR2 is FQNEAQ (reference sequence). This CDR3 has 14 amino acids. V shed 3 bases and J shed 1 base, with 9 bases lying between them. This CDR3 reads CASSFAGGNTEAFF. The CDR3 region has the DNA TGTGCCAGCAGCTTCGCCGGGGGGAACACTGAAGCTTTCTTT. The full variable domain, rest sourced from reference TRBV7-9 and TRBJ1-1, is DTGVSQNPRHKITKRGQNVTFRCDPISEHNRLYWYRQTLGQGPEFLTYFQNEAQLEKSRLLSDRFSAERPKGSFSTLEIQRTEQGDSAMYLCASSFAGGNTEAFFGQGTRLTVV.

Remarks on this clonotype: This could be a read error, since a much larger clone is one nucleotide away. This rearrangement joins TRBV18 to TRBJ2-1; D possibly corresponds to TRBD1 (5 bases). The CDR3 loop spans 12 amino acids. V was shortened by 3 bases and J by 8 bases, with 8 bases between the two germline ends. The germline V gene has CDR1 KGHSH and CDR2 LQKENI. The CDR3 protein is CASSPTDDEQFF. The CDR3 nucleotides are TGTGCCAGCTCACCGACAGACGATGAGCAGTTCTTC.

This clonotype has a count of ten or more. This chain uses TRBV7-2 with TRBJ1-5; 7 bases are a match to TRBD1. The CDR3 has 15 amino acids. V trimming: 4 bases; J trimming: 7 bases; junction bases outside the gene matches: 10. Germline lookup yields CDR1 SGHTA and CDR2 FQGNSA. The CDR3 DNA follows: TGTGCCAGCAGCTCTGACAGGGCCTTAGGACAGCCCCAGCATTTT. Residues: CASSSDRALGQPQHF.

This clonotype was found many times. This chain links TRBV5-1 with TRBJ2-7, with D possibly matching TRBD1 (5 bases). Germline V lookup: CDR1 SGHRS, CDR2 YFSETQ. The CDR3 length is 16 residues. Trimming took 0 bases from V and 3 from J, leaving 16 bases between them. CDR3 amino acids: CASSLGPGFGLYEQYF. The DNA of the CDR3 is TGCGCCAGCAGCTTGGGGCCAGGGTTCGGCCTCTACGAGCAGTACTTC.

This clonotype was detected many times. V gene TRBV25-1 combines with J gene TRBJ1-2; D not resolved. This CDR3 has 11 amino acids. Germline V gene data show CDR1 as MGHDK and CDR2 as SYGVNS. The V and J ends lost 7 bases and 6 bases respectively, with 9 bases between them. CDR3 coding DNA: TGTGCCAGCAACGGGGTTCATGGCTACACCTTC. This codes for CASNGVHGYTF.

In this sample, this clonotype turned up a few times. The genes are TRBV6-5 and TRBJ2-1; 7 nucleotides align to TRBD2. CDR3 length: 15 residues. Germline CDR1 is MNHEY and CDR2 is SVGAGI. Losses at the gene ends were 3 bases for V and 8 bases for J; bases not matched to a gene: 10. CDR3 in amino acids: CASSYKFGGEYEQFF. The CDR3 region has the DNA TGTGCCAGCAGTTATAAGTTTGGGGGGGAATATGAGCAGTTCTTC.

The genes are TRBV11-3 and TRBJ2-5; 13 bases map to TRBD2. J lost 5 bases, V lost 5 bases, and 5 bases had no gene match. Germline lookup yields CDR1 SGHNT and CDR2 YENEEA. The CDR3 consists of 15 residues. The CDR3 here is CASSLGLAGDETQYF. CDR3 nucleotides: TGTGCCAGCAGCCTCGGACTAGCGGGAGATGAGACCCAGTACTTC.

The sample holds many counts of this clonotype. For the CDR3, the DNA is TGTGCCAGCAGTGACTCGGGACTAGCTAAGCAGTTCTTC. Translated, it gives CASSDSGLAKQFF. This sequence joins TRBV6-1 and TRBJ2-1, with 9 bases lining up with TRBD2. CDR3 length equals 13 residues. V lost 3 bases, J lost 11 bases, and 5 bases stayed unmatched. CDR1 is MNHNS, CDR2 SASEGT, per germline.

This clonotype was recorded many times. The rearrangement uses TRBV12-3 or TRBV12-4 and TRBJ1-1; unclear D gene. V gave up 6 bases and J gave up 8 bases, with 10 bases separating them. This CDR3 has 11 amino acids. The CDR3 spells CASSPSHEAFF. The CDR3 DNA sequence: TGTGCCAGCAGCCCTTCCCACGAAGCTTTCTTT.

There are many counts of this clonotype. The rearrangement joins TRBV7-6 to TRBJ2-7; D tentatively fits TRBD1 or TRBD2 (5 bases each). Trimming left V 3 bases short and J 7 bases short, with 19 bases between. CDR1 and CDR2 from the germline V gene are SGHVS and FNYEAQ. The CDR3 consists of 15 residues. The CDR3 DNA reads TGTGCCAGCAGCTTGGAGTGGGACGAGCTTGGTGAGCAGTACTTC. It codes for CASSLEWDELGEQYF.

This clonotype was observed many times. The chain links TRBV4-1 to TRBJ2-7; D gene uncertain. The CDR3 has 15 residues. CDR1 is MGHRA and CDR2 is YSYEKL in the germline V gene. With 0 bases removed from V and 1 base from J, the gap between germline ends came to 10 bases. CDR3 region: CASSQEAAQSYEQYF. CDR3 nucleotides: TGCGCCAGCAGCCAAGAGGCAGCCCAATCCTACGAGCAGTACTTC.

This clonotype was detected ten times or more. The chain uses TRBV20-1 and TRBJ1-6; unclear D gene. This CDR3 contains 13 residues. V dropped 7 bases and J dropped 8 bases, with 15 bases sitting between them. Germline V gene data show CDR1 as DFQATT and CDR2 as SNEGSKA (reference sequence). CDR3 nucleotide sequence: TGCAGTGAAAAGAGGTTCTGGGATTCACCCCTCCACTTT. This sequence encodes CSEKRFWDSPLHF.

This clonotype was counted many times. The V call is TRBV15, the J call TRBJ1-5; D remains unclear. This CDR3 has 8 amino acids. The germline V gene has CDR1 LNHNV and CDR2 YYDKDF (reference sequence). CDR3 nucleotide sequence: TGTAGCAATCAGCCCCAGCATTTT. Translated: CSNQPQHF.

J is TRBJ2-3 and V is TRBV28, with D possibly TRBD1 on 5 matching bases. The CDR3 length is 13 residues. V dropped 6 bases and J dropped 5 bases, with 12 bases sitting between them. From germline, CDR1 is MDHEN and CDR2 SYDVKM. The CDR3 DNA reads as TGTGCCAGCAGCTCCGGACAACTAGATACGCAGTATTTT. It codes for CASSSGQLDTQYF.

Details on this clonotype: This clone may be a read error of a much larger clone one base away. This rearrangement joins TRBV5-6 to TRBJ2-5; D may be TRBD2 (6 bases). CDR3 length: 14 residues. With 7 bases removed from V and 4 bases from J, the gap between germline ends came to 17 bases. Germline CDR1 SGHDT, CDR2 YYEEEE. In nucleotides, the CDR3 is TGTGCCAGCCTGTGCGGAGGGGCGGGAGAGACCCAGTACTTC. Amino acids: CASLCGGAGETQYF.

This clonotype was found many times. The V gene is TRBV5-6, the J gene TRBJ2-7; TRBD1 might be the D (6 bases). Germline-derived CDR1 and CDR2 are SGHDT and YYEEEE. The V and J ends lost 4 bases and 0 bases respectively, with 17 bases between them. The CDR3 has 16 residues. The chain's CDR3 is CASSGTTGLTSYEQYF. CDR3 DNA: TGTGCCAGCAGCGGGACGACAGGATTAACCTCCTACGAGCAGTACTTC.

This clonotype occurred many times. V gene TRBV20-1 combines with J gene TRBJ2-4; TRBD2 might be the D (5 bases). Germline V gene sequence: CDR1 DFQATT, CDR2 SNEGSKA (reference sequence). The CDR3 is made up of 13 amino acids. V lost 5 bases and J 0 bases, leaving 8 bases between the germline ends. The CDR3 spells CSAVGLAKNIQYF. The CDR3, as DNA: TGCAGTGCTGTCGGACTAGCCAAAAACATTCAGTACTTC.

This clonotype was observed at least ten times. The CDR3 is CASSLEWGGTEAFF. In DNA form, the CDR3 reads TGCGCCAGCAGCTTGGAGTGGGGTGGCACTGAAGCTTTCTTT. The chain links TRBV5-1 to TRBJ1-1; D not resolved. Germline CDR1 is SGHRS and CDR2 is YFSETQ. Trimming took 0 bases from V and 4 from J, leaving 10 bases between them. The CDR3 runs 14 residues.

This clonotype has a count of ten or more. The rearrangement links TRBV9 to TRBJ2-5; either TRBD1 or TRBD2 may supply D (6 bases each). The CDR3 is 14 amino acids. CDR1 is SGDLS and CDR2 is YYNGEE in the germline V gene. Trimming removed 0 bases from V and 5 bases from J, with 11 bases in between. The CDR3 sequence: CASSVGGAQETQYF. CDR3 bases: TGTGCCAGCAGCGTAGGGGGGGCGCAGGAGACCCAGTACTTC.

This clonotype has ten or more counts. The chain recombines TRBV11-3 with TRBJ2-3; no reliable D call. The CDR3 is 13 residues long. Trimming cost V 0 bases and J 6 bases, with 7 bases left between them. Germline V gives CDR1 SGHNT, CDR2 YENEEA. The CDR3 spells CASSLDLWDTQYF. The CDR3, as DNA: TGTGCCAGCAGCTTAGACCTCTGGGATACGCAGTATTTT. The entire variable domain, with the rest obtained from reference TRBV11-3 and TRBJ2-3, is as follows: EAGVVQSPRYKIIEKKQPVAFWCNPISGHNTLYWYLQNLGQGPELLIRYENEEAVDDSQLPKDRFSAERLKGVDSTLKIQPAELGDSAVYLCASSLDLWDTQYFGPGTRLTVL.

This sequence joins TRBV6-5 and TRBJ2-7; 8 nucleotides agree with TRBD2. Trimming took 8 bases from V and 7 from J; bases not matched to a gene: 10. Germline loops: CDR1 MNHEY, CDR2 SVGAGI. The CDR3 has 13 amino acids. The CDR3 bases are TGTGCCAGCGGAGTCCGGGTAGCGGGGGAGCAGTACTTC. It yields the protein CASGVRVAGEQYF.

This clonotype was found many times. The chain is built from TRBV4-2 and TRBJ2-5; 8 bases are a match to TRBD2. This CDR3 is 17 amino acids long. Germline lookup yields CDR1 LGHNA and CDR2 YNFKEQ. The V segment lost 4 bases and the J segment 4 bases; nucleotides outside the gene matches: 14. The chain's CDR3 is CASSPRAGVGEIETQYF. The CDR3 DNA sequence: TGTGCCAGCAGCCCTAGAGCGGGAGTAGGGGAGATAGAGACCCAGTACTTC.

This clonotype was counted at least ten times. The rearrangement links TRBV20-1 to TRBJ2-7; D gene uncertain. This CDR3 region has 11 residues. CDR1 and CDR2 (germline): DFQATT, SNEGSKA (reference sequence). Trimming took off 5 bases at V and 2 bases at J, with 7 bases between the two ends. As DNA, the CDR3 is TGCAGTGCTTCTGGGGCCTACGAGCAGTACTTC. Its translation: CSASGAYEQYF.

This clonotype was observed at least ten times. The chain recombines TRBV6-5 with TRBJ1-5; D remains ambiguous. CDR3 length: 13 residues. CDR1 and CDR2 (germline): MNHEY, SVGAGI. Trimming pared 4 bases from V and 4 bases from J, leaving 8 bases between. CDR3 in amino acids: CASSSRPNQPQHF. CDR3 sequence (DNA): TGTGCCAGCAGTTCCCGCCCTAATCAGCCCCAGCATTTT.

This clonotype appeared many times. The chain links TRBV20-1 to TRBJ2-7, with D perhaps TRBD1 or TRBD2 (5 bases each). The CDR3 is made up of 11 amino acids. CDR1 and CDR2 (germline): DFQATT, SNEGSKA (reference sequence). Trimming removed 4 bases from V and 3 bases from J, with 7 bases in between. CDR3: CSAIGGYEQYF. The CDR3 nucleotides are TGCAGTGCTATTGGGGGCTACGAGCAGTACTTC.

The V call is TRBV7-2, the J call TRBJ2-3, with 8 bases aligning to TRBD2. This CDR3 has 15 amino acids. In germline, CDR1 is SGHTA, CDR2 FQGNSA. J gave up 6 bases and V 4 bases, and 9 bases lay outside the gene matches. The CDR3 reads CASSSQSGGLDTQYF. In DNA form, the CDR3 reads TGTGCCAGCAGCTCCCAAAGCGGGGGCCTGGATACGCAGTATTTT.

This clonotype has at least ten counts. The chain uses TRBV4-2 and TRBJ2-3, with 8 bases aligning to TRBD2. The germline V gene encodes CDR1 LGHNA and CDR2 YNFKEQ. The CDR3 is made up of 15 amino acids. J gave up 6 bases and V 1 base, and 6 bases lay outside the gene matches. The CDR3 is CASSQGASGGDTQYF. CDR3 DNA sequence: TGTGCCAGCAGCCAAGGGGCCAGCGGGGGCGATACGCAGTATTTT.

In this sample, this clonotype turned up many times. The chain recombines TRBV27 with TRBJ2-7, with 8 bases that match TRBD2. Germline V gene data show CDR1 as MNHEY and CDR2 as SMNVEV (reference sequence). V shed 8 bases, J shed 1 base, and the junction held 4 bases outside the gene matches. There are 13 residues in the CDR3. CDR3 protein: CASPSGRSYEQYF. CDR3 nucleotides: TGTGCCAGCCCGAGCGGGAGATCCTACGAGCAGTACTTC.

This clonotype was detected a few times. This chain uses TRBV18 with TRBJ2-2; D uncertain. Trimming took 5 bases from V and 13 from J, leaving 11 bases between them. This CDR3 is 11 amino acids long. Germline CDR1 is KGHSH and CDR2 is LQKENI. CDR3 DNA: TGTGCCAGCTCAGTCACAGATACGCTGTTTTTT. Encoded protein: CASSVTDTLFF.

The gene calls are TRBV5-5 and TRBJ1-1; the D is unclear. The germline V and J ends were trimmed by 4 bases and 10 bases, with 23 bases remaining between them. CDR3 length equals 15 residues. The V gene's germline CDR1 is SGHKS and CDR2 YYEKEE (reference sequence). The CDR3 reads CASSRTTRDDKAAFF. The CDR3 DNA reads as TGTGCCAGCAGCCGTACGACAAGGGATGATAAAGCAGCTTTCTTT. Combining the CDR3 with reference TRBV5-5 and TRBJ1-1 gives the whole variable domain DAGVTQSPTHLIKTRGQQVTLRCSPISGHKSVSWYQQVLGQGPQFIFQYYEKEERGRGNFPDRFSARQFPNYSSELNVNALLLGDSALYLCASSRTTRDDKAAFFGQGTRLTVV.

This clonotype was found many times. This chain joins TRBV7-9 and TRBJ2-1; D may match TRBD1 or TRBD2 (6 bases each). V was trimmed by 4 bases and J by 4 bases, leaving 14 bases between them. Germline lookup yields CDR1 SEHNR and CDR2 FQNEAQ (reference sequence). The CDR3 length is 15 residues. CDR3 bases: TGTGCCAGCAGCTCCGGGGGCTATCGTTACAATGAGCAGTTCTTC. Translation: CASSSGGYRYNEQFF. Together with reference TRBV7-9 and TRBJ2-1, the CDR3 gives the full variable domain: DTGVSQNPRHKITKRGQNVTFRCDPISEHNRLYWYRQTLGQGPEFLTYFQNEAQLEKSRLLSDRFSAERPKGSFSTLEIQRTEQGDSAMYLCASSSGGYRYNEQFFGPGTRLTVL.